What follows is one TCR beta chain and its context. Trimming at V came to 4 bases and at J to 0 bases, leaving 8 bases not matched to a gene. The CDR3 sequence is 18 residues long. In germline, CDR1 is MNHNS, CDR2 SASEGT. In the original processing: Amplification of reference gene primers was used by the study to estimate nucleated cell counts. The table came from immunoSEQ multiplex PCR; TCRdb's copy has only in-frame clones and leaves some out. That table furnishes V, J and clone size, whereas the DNA furnished D and trimming. The table records roughly 100,000 clones, about 87% of them present only once. This sample was included in a study of blood T cell repertoires in COVID-19. Study information: COVID-19 samples from acute and convalescent phases originated in the United States, Italy and Spain. PBMCs, B-cell-depleted T cells, or T cells provided the cDNA or gDNA that made up the material.

The material sequenced was peripheral blood. V is TRBV6-1 and J is TRBJ2-6, with TRBD1 matching 8 bases. The receptor comes from a human donor in a cohort sampled during active or convalescent COVID-19. CDR3 in amino acids: CASSGTGTGFSGANVLTF. The DNA of the CDR3 is TGTGCCAGCAGTGGAACCGGGACAGGTTTCTCTGGGGCCAACGTCCTGACTTTC.